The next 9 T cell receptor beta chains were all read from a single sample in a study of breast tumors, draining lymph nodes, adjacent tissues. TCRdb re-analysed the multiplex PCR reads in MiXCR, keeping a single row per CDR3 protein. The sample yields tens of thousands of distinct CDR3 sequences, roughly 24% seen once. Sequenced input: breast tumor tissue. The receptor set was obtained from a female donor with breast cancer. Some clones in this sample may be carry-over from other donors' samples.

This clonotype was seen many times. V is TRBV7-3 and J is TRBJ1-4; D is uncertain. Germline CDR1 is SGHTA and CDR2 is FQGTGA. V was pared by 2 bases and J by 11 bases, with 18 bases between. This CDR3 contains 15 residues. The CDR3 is CASSLLHLGDVKLFF. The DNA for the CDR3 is TGTGCCAGCAGCTTATTGCATCTCGGGGATGTTAAACTGTTTTTT.

The CDR3 DNA sequence: TGTGCCAGCAGTTTCAGGCATTGGACGGAGAACACCGGGGAGCTGTTTTTT. Its translation is CASSFRHWTENTGELFF. This sequence joins TRBV7-8 and TRBJ2-2; no firm D call. Germline CDR1 is SGHVS and CDR2 is FQNEAQ. The CDR3 length is 17 residues. Trimming pared 6 bases from V and 1 base from J, leaving 18 bases between.

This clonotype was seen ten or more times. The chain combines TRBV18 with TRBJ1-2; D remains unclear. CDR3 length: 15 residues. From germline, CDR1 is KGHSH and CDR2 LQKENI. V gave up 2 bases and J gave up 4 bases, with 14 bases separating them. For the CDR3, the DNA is TGTGCCAGCTCACCAGGACGGGAACAGCTCTATGGCTACACCTTC. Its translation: CASSPGREQLYGYTF.

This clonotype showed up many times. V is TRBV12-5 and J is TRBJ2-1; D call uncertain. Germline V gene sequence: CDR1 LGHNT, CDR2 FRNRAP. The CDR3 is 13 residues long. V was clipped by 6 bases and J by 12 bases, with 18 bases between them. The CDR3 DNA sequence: TGTGCTAGTGGCCCCGCACACGGGTGGGGGCAGTTCTTC. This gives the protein CASGPAHGWGQFF.

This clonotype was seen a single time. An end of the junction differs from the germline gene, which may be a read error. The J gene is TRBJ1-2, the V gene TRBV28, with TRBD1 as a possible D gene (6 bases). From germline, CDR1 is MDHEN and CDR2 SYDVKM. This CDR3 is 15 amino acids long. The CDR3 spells CVSSLPQGTNYGYTF. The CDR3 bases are TGTGTCAGCAGTTTACCACAGGGTACTAACTATGGCTACACCTTC.

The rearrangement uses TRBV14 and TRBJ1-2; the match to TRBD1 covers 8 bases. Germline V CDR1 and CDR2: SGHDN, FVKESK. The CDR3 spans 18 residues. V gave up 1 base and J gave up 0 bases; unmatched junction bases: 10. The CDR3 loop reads CASSQGAGTGDTNYGYTF. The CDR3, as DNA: TGTGCCAGCAGCCAAGGCGCCGGGACAGGCGATACTAACTATGGCTACACCTTC.

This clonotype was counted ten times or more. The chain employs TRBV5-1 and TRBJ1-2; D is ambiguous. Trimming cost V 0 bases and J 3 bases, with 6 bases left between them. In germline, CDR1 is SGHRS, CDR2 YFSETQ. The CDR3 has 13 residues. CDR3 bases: TGCGCCAGCAGCTTGGAAGGGTACTATGGCTACACCTTC. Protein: CASSLEGYYGYTF.

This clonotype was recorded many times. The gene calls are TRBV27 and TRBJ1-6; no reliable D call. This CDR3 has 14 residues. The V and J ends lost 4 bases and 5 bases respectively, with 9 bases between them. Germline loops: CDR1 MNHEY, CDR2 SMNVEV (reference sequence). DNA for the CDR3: TGTGCCAGCAGTTCGGGATATGATAATTCACCCCTCCACTTT. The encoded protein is CASSSGYDNSPLHF.

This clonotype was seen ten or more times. This CDR3 is CASRTDYSGNTIYF. The CDR3 DNA follows: TGTGCCAGCAGGACAGACTACTCTGGAAACACCATATATTTT. The rearrangement joins TRBV5-8 to TRBJ1-3; D possibly corresponds to TRBD1 (5 bases). This CDR3 is built from 14 residues. Trimming removed 5 bases from V and 0 bases from J, with 9 bases in between. Germline values: CDR1 SGHTS, CDR2 YDEGEE.